This record concerns one TCR beta chain sequence. Its antigen remains unknown. One junction end disagrees with the germline gene, perhaps due to a read error. TCRdb called the reads again in MiXCR, with one record for every CDR3 protein. The data show around 78,000 distinct CDR3 sequences, roughly 25% seen once. Germline V lookup: CDR1 MGHRA, CDR2 YSYEKL. This CDR3 comprises 19 residues. The data were taken from a study of T cell repertoires in cytomegalovirus infection. Study as a whole: In the study, CMV epitopes included recently identified HLA-C-restricted and well-studied HLA-B-restricted ones. Indications of both CMV infection and matching HLA type were provided by public TCR beta signatures. Findings and limits, study-wide: Pooled public TCR beta family frequency picked out CMV carriers with the relevant HLA.

Source: CD8+ T cells from cultured PBMCs, taken from culture after CMV antigen stimulation. The receptor's source is a human donor in good health (CMV status not recorded). Some clones in this sample may be carry-over from other donors' samples. V is TRBV4-1 and J is TRBJ2-1, with TRBD1 identical over 9 bases. CDR3 amino acids: CASSQEPGPGTGTYKEQFF. The CDR3 region has the DNA TGCGCCAGCAGCCAAGAACCTGGGCCCGGGACAGGGACCTACAAAGAGCAGTTCTTC.